A single sample gave rise to the 29 T cell receptor beta chains below, sequenced in a study of TIL therapy for anti-PD-1-resistant metastatic lung cancer. The sample's time point: pre-treatment sample, taken before nivolumab and TIL therapy. Pleural nodules or supraclavicular lymph nodes made up most of the excised metastases sampled. The libraries were made with immunoSEQ v3. Profiled with immunoSEQ multiplex PCR; TCRdb holds only in-frame clones, not every one. The sample consists of over 10,000 clones, about 70% of them appearing once. Source: tumor tissue, taken at baseline. These receptor sequences come from a woman aged 30-79 years with non-small cell lung cancer.

V and J are TRBV6-1 and TRBJ1-1; no clear D. V was clipped by 6 bases and J by 0 bases, with 14 bases between them. The CDR3 extends over 15 amino acids. Germline V gene sequence: CDR1 MNHNS, CDR2 SASEGT. Here the CDR3 reads CASSERGYVNTEAFF. The CDR3 DNA sequence: TGTGCCAGCAGCGAACGGGGATACGTGAACACTGAAGCTTTCTTT.

V and J are TRBV10-1 and TRBJ2-5, with 10 bases fitting TRBD1. CDR3 length: 15 residues. The germline V gene encodes CDR1 WNHNN and CDR2 SYGVQD (reference sequence). V shed 0 bases and J 5 bases; nucleotides not matched to a gene: 3. The CDR3 DNA sequence: TGCGCCAGCAGTGAGTCTGGGACAGGGGACGAGACCCAGTACTTC. Translated: CASSESGTGDETQYF.

This chain links TRBV11-3 with TRBJ2-1; 8 positions agree with TRBD2. V trimming: 5 bases; J trimming: 6 bases; junction bases outside the gene matches: 9. The germline V gene encodes CDR1 SGHNT and CDR2 YENEEA. This CDR3 is 15 amino acids long. The CDR3 DNA is TGTGCCAGCAGCCCTATGGACAGCGGGGGCAATGAGCAGTTCTTC. Translated: CASSPMDSGGNEQFF.

V gene TRBV29-1 combines with J gene TRBJ2-7; a possible D gene is TRBD1 (5 bases). CDR3 length: 12 amino acids. V was cut by 4 bases and J by 0 bases, with 7 bases left in between. CDR1 is SQVTM and CDR2 is ANQGSEA in the germline V gene. CDR3 DNA sequence: TGCAGCGTTGTAGGGGACTCCTACGAGCAGTACTTC. It is translated as CSVVGDSYEQYF.

This clone has more than one count but fewer than ten. This chain links TRBV18 with TRBJ2-2; D might be TRBD1 or TRBD2, each matching 5 bases. Trimming took off 3 bases at V and 3 bases at J, with 14 bases between the two ends. CDR3 length: 16 amino acids. The germline V gene encodes CDR1 KGHSH and CDR2 LQKENI. CDR3 coding DNA: TGTGCCAGCTCACCGCGTGGGACCCGGGACACCGGGGAGCTGTTTTTT. Translating gives CASSPRGTRDTGELFF.

The gene calls are TRBV4-1 and TRBJ1-5; maybe TRBD1 (5 bases). Germline V gives CDR1 MGHRA, CDR2 YSYEKL. CDR3 length: 15 residues. V was clipped by 4 bases and J by 0 bases, with 10 bases between them. The chain's CDR3 is CASSPEGYSNQPQHF. The CDR3, as DNA: TGCGCCAGCAGCCCAGAGGGGTATAGCAATCAGCCCCAGCATTTT.

This clone turned up a few times. The rearrangement joins TRBV14 to TRBJ2-2; TRBD2 might be the D (5 bases). From germline, CDR1 is SGHDN and CDR2 FVKESK. The V and J ends lost 1 base and 3 bases respectively, with 15 bases between them. This CDR3 contains 17 residues. The CDR3 protein is CASSQGTYSNYTGELFF. CDR3 bases: TGTGCCAGCAGCCAAGGGACTTACTCAAACTACACCGGGGAGCTGTTTTTT.

This chain uses TRBV10-3 with TRBJ2-4; 9 positions match TRBD1. The CDR3 has 17 amino acids. CDR1 is ENHRY, CDR2 SYGVKD, per germline. J was trimmed by 3 bases and V by 0 bases; bases with no gene match: 6. The CDR3 reads CAISESQGAVGKNIQYF. In DNA form, the CDR3 reads TGTGCCATCAGTGAGTCACAGGGGGCTGTGGGCAAAAACATTCAGTACTTC.

This rearrangement joins TRBV4-3 to TRBJ1-1; D is undetermined. The CDR3 covers 14 residues. V was pared by 0 bases and J by 3 bases, with 8 bases between. Germline CDR1 is LGHNA and CDR2 is YSLEER. CDR3 DNA: TGCGCCAGCAGCCAAGAGTACAGCTACACTGAAGCTTTCTTT. It translates to CASSQEYSYTEAFF.

CDR3 sequence reads: CASSLVPPHNEQFF. CDR3 nucleotide sequence: TGTGCCAGCAGCTTAGTACCTCCACACAATGAGCAGTTCTTC. This sequence joins TRBV7-8 and TRBJ2-1; no clear D gene. The CDR3 covers 14 residues. Germline values: CDR1 SGHVS, CDR2 FQNEAQ. V shed 1 base and J shed 5 bases, with 9 bases lying between them.

The rearrangement links TRBV29-1 to TRBJ1-1; D not resolved. The V end lost 3 bases, the J end lost 6 bases, and 8 bases lay between the germline ends. CDR1 and CDR2 from the germline V gene are SQVTM and ANQGSEA. CDR3 length equals 11 residues. Written as DNA, the CDR3 is TGCAGCGTTGACTTACGGGCTGAAGCTTTCTTT. Its protein product is CSVDLRAEAFF.

This chain connects TRBV6-5 to TRBJ2-3; D is ambiguous. Germline CDR1 MNHEY, CDR2 SVGAGI. Deletions cut 5 bases from V and 5 bases from J, with 11 bases between. This CDR3 contains 13 residues. CDR3 protein: CASSPHRIDTQYF. In nucleotides, the CDR3 is TGTGCCAGCAGTCCACACCGTATAGATACGCAGTATTTT.

CDR3 DNA sequence: TGTGCCAGTAGTTCCACGACAGGGGCTGGAAATGAAAAACTGTTTTTT. It yields the protein CASSSTTGAGNEKLFF. The chain links TRBV19 to TRBJ1-4; 8 bases match TRBD1. Trimming removed 5 bases from V and 5 bases from J; junction bases left unmatched: 10. Germline V gene lookup returns CDR1 LNHDA and CDR2 SQIVND (reference sequence). The CDR3 contains 16 residues. Full variable domain (rest looked up from reference TRBV19 and TRBJ1-4): DGGITQSPKYLFRKEGQNVTLSCEQNLNHDAMYWYRQDPGQGLRLIYYSQIVNDFQKGDIAEGYSVSREKKESFPLTVTSAQKNPTAFYLCASSSTTGAGNEKLFFGSGTQLSVL.

V usage is TRBV19 and J usage is TRBJ1-1; D ambiguous. Trimming cost V 7 bases and J 1 base, with 7 bases left between them. Germline lookup yields CDR1 LNHDA and CDR2 SQIVND (reference sequence). CDR3 length equals 12 residues. The CDR3 coding sequence is TGTGCCAGTACTTACGGGAACACTGAAGCTTTCTTT. Amino acid sequence: CASTYGNTEAFF.

The DNA for the CDR3 is TGTGCCAGCAGCCTGGACGGTTCCTACGAGCAGTACTTC. It yields the protein CASSLDGSYEQYF. The chain uses TRBV7-9 and TRBJ2-7; D gene uncertain. CDR3 size: 13 residues. Trimming removed 5 bases at V and 1 base at J, with 9 bases between. CDR1 is SEHNR and CDR2 is FQNEAQ in the germline V gene (reference sequence).

The J gene is TRBJ1-6, the V gene TRBV11-2, with D hard to call. Deletions cut 0 bases from V and 5 bases from J, with 5 bases between. The CDR3 is 14 residues long. Germline V gene data show CDR1 as SGHAT and CDR2 as FQNNGV. The CDR3 spells CASSLEWDNSPLHF. In nucleotides, the CDR3 is TGTGCCAGCAGCTTAGAGTGGGATAATTCACCCCTCCACTTT.

The chain uses TRBV5-3 and TRBJ2-6; D unclear. TRBV5-3 counts as an open reading frame of uncertain function. The length of the CDR3 is 16 residues. V lost 1 base, J lost 0 bases, and 8 bases lay in between. The CDR3 bases are TGTGCCAGAAGCTTGCCAGCAAACTCTGGGGCCAACGTCCTGACTTTC. Its protein product is CARSLPANSGANVLTF.

This clone was recorded once. V is TRBV13 and J is TRBJ2-2; 7 bases are a match to TRBD1. The V and J ends lost 5 bases and 5 bases, in that order; junction bases with no gene match: 11. Germline assignment: CDR1 PRHDT and CDR2 FYEKMQ (reference sequence). The CDR3 sequence is 16 residues long. CDR3 in DNA: TGTGCCAGCAGCGCTCGACAGGGAATGGGTACCGGGGAGCTGTTTTTT. Amino acid sequence: CASSARQGMGTGELFF. Based on the CDR3 plus reference TRBV13 and TRBJ2-2, the full variable domain is AAGVIQSPRHLIKEKRETATLKCYPIPRHDTVYWYQQGPGQDPQFLISFYEKMQSDKGSIPDRFSAQQFSDYHSELNMSSLELGDSALYFCASSARQGMGTGELFFGEGSRLTVL.

The V gene is TRBV10-3, the J gene TRBJ1-1; D uncertain. Looked up from germline, CDR1 is ENHRY and CDR2 is SYGVKD. The length of the CDR3 is 10 residues. V was shortened by 10 bases and J by 5 bases, with 8 bases between the two germline ends. The CDR3 sequence is CATWGTEAFF. The CDR3 DNA follows: TGTGCCACCTGGGGTACTGAAGCTTTCTTT.

CDR3 sequence: CASSPLGGSTEAFF. The CDR3 DNA is TGTGCCAGCAGCCCACTCGGTGGGAGTACTGAAGCTTTCTTT. The chain employs TRBV5-5 and TRBJ1-1; D not resolved. Germline-derived CDR1 and CDR2 are SGHKS and YYEKEE (reference sequence). CDR3 size: 14 residues. The V and J ends lost 4 bases and 5 bases respectively, with 15 bases between them.

This chain uses TRBV27 with TRBJ2-2; D not resolved. This CDR3 is 17 amino acids long. Germline V lookup: CDR1 MNHEY, CDR2 SMNVEV (reference sequence). Trimming cost V 3 bases and J 1 base, with 15 bases left between them. CDR3 coding DNA: TGTGCCAGCAGTTTGGACCTCACTCGGGTGAACACCGGGGAGCTGTTTTTT. This encodes CASSLDLTRVNTGELFF.

V usage is TRBV28 and J usage is TRBJ2-3; maybe TRBD2 (6 bases). The CDR3 consists of 13 residues. The germline V gene has CDR1 MDHEN and CDR2 SYDVKM. The ends were cut back, 3 bases at V and 4 bases at J, with 8 bases in the middle. CDR3 sequence reads: CASSFTSSDTQYF. The CDR3, as DNA: TGTGCCAGCAGTTTCACTAGCTCAGATACGCAGTATTTT.

The V gene is TRBV7-9, the J gene TRBJ2-2; the D is unclear. CDR3 length equals 12 residues. Germline V CDR1 and CDR2: SEHNR, FQNEAQ (reference sequence). Trimming cost V 4 bases and J 2 bases, with 2 bases left between them. The CDR3 loop is CASSYNTGELFF. CDR3 nucleotides: TGTGCCAGCAGCTATAACACCGGGGAGCTGTTTTTT.

The J gene is TRBJ2-3, the V gene TRBV6-6; D gene unclear. Germline V gene lookup returns CDR1 MNHNY and CDR2 SVGAGI (reference sequence). CDR3 length: 15 residues. V lost 2 bases, J lost 2 bases, and 11 bases lay in between. This chain's CDR3 is CASSYGGQNTDTQYF. The CDR3 bases are TGTGCCAGCAGTTACGGTGGCCAGAACACAGATACGCAGTATTTT.

V and J are TRBV7-9 and TRBJ2-7; 9 bases are a match to TRBD1. J lost 2 bases, V lost 3 bases, and 5 bases had no gene match. The CDR3 is 15 amino acids. In germline, CDR1 is SEHNR, CDR2 FQNEAQ (reference sequence). The DNA for the CDR3 is TGTGCCAGCAGCTTTACAGGGGGCGAGGCCTACGAGCAGTACTTC. It encodes CASSFTGGEAYEQYF.

The chain joins TRBV4-1 to TRBJ2-3; 7 nucleotides align to TRBD2. Germline loops: CDR1 MGHRA, CDR2 YSYEKL. The CDR3 contains 19 residues. V lost 4 bases to trimming and J lost 0 bases; unmatched junction nucleotides: 16. As DNA, the CDR3 is TGCGCCAGCAGCCTGCGTTGGGCTAGCGGTGAACCTAGCACAGATACGCAGTATTTT. Amino acids: CASSLRWASGEPSTDTQYF.

The chain has TRBV9 and TRBJ2-2, with D possibly being TRBD2 (6 bases). In germline, CDR1 is SGDLS, CDR2 YYNGEE. V was clipped by 6 bases and J by 5 bases, with 14 bases between them. The CDR3 sequence is 14 residues long. CDR3 sequence (DNA): TGTGCCAGCACTGGAGGGTTTTCGACCGGGGAGCTGTTTTTT. Protein: CASTGGFSTGELFF.

The chain is built from TRBV18 and TRBJ2-6; D is ambiguous. The CDR3 length is 17 residues. Germline CDR1 KGHSH, CDR2 LQKENI. V was trimmed by 3 bases and J by 0 bases, leaving 12 bases between them. The CDR3: CASSPGWQSSGANVLTF. Written as DNA, the CDR3 is TGTGCCAGCTCACCGGGGTGGCAGAGCTCTGGGGCCAACGTCCTGACTTTC.

The chain is built from TRBV7-6 and TRBJ2-3; D remains unclear. Germline loops: CDR1 SGHVS, CDR2 FNYEAQ. V lost 1 base and J 6 bases, leaving 14 bases between the germline ends. The CDR3 covers 15 residues. CDR3 region: CASSLEVSFGDTQYF. In nucleotides, the CDR3 is TGTGCCAGCAGCTTAGAGGTTAGCTTCGGCGATACGCAGTATTTT. Together with reference TRBV7-6 and TRBJ2-3, the CDR3 gives the full variable domain: GAGVSQSPRYKVTKRGQDVALRCDPISGHVSLYWYRQALGQGPEFLTYFNYEAQQDKSGLPNDRFSAERPEGSISTLTIQRTEQRDSAMYRCASSLEVSFGDTQYFGPGTRLTVL.